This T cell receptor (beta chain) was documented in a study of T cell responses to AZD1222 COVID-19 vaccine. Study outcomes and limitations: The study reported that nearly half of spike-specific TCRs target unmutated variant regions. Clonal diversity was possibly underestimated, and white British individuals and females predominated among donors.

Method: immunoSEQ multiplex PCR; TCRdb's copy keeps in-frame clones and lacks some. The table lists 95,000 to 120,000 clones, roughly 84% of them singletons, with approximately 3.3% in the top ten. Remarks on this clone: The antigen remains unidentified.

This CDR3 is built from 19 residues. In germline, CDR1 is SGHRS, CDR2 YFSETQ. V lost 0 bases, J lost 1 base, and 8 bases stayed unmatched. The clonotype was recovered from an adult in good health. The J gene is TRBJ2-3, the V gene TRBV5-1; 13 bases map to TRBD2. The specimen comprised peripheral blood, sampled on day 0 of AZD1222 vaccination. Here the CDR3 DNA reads TGCGCCAGCAGCTTGGCCGTGACTAGCGGGGGGTTACGCACAGATACGCAGTATTTT. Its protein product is CASSLAVTSGGLRTDTQYF.